This T cell receptor beta chain was identified in a study of shared clonotypes between healthy human individuals (dated by TCRdb to 2020 to 2022). Study-wide context: The cohort included three men and two women between 18 and 49 years of age. To estimate repertoire size and how much clonotype sharing occurs between individuals, the study deeply sequenced the blood TCR repertoires of about five healthy adults. To increase sequencing depth and limit assay-specific biases, different laboratories used diverse techniques to prepare libraries and sequence TCR repertoires. For each donor, CD4 naive and CD4 memory were each run on three plates, CD8 naive on two plates, and CD8 memory on one plate. Each donor's leukapheresis produced roughly between roughly 0.85 and 10 billion PBMCs. The full study reports these points: Incomplete sequencing was indicated by rarefaction of sorted-subset datasets, despite the large sequencing depth. Compared with non-shared clonotypes, clonotypes shared by all four sorted-subset donors had higher generation probabilities. Pairwise subsampling led to the expectation that sequencing depth would affect the degree of clonotype sharing among donors. Estimated clonotype richness was generally larger for naive than for memory subsets. Sharing across a few donors was observed for around 5% of naive CD4, under 4% of naive CD8, 2% to 2.5% of memory CD4, and around 0.4% of memory CD8 clonotypes. Sampling was restricted to blood, and TCR repertoires in tissues likely differ from the TCR repertoires found in blood. The small number of donors limited the genetic and exposure-history diversity represented.

In the case of this clone: There is no known antigen for this receptor. Base qualities were left out, and no much larger clone turns up one base away.

Using the deep immunoSEQ assay, TCR CDR3 regions were amplified from genomic DNA by multiplex PCR. Genomic DNA extracted from each cell subset was distributed evenly over all wells of several immunoSEQ 96-well plates, and each plate served as one replicate. For sorted subsets, each replicate PCR was loaded with 200 ng genomic DNA, equivalent to 30,000 or so T cell genomes. Purified libraries were quantified with a Qubit 3.0 fluorometer, sized on a Bioanalyzer 2100, and re-quantified with the KAPA Library Quantification kit. A separate single-read 150-cycle Illumina NextSeq 550 flow cell was used to sequence each immunoSEQ 96-well plate. The published analysis was carried out like this. Because the immunoSEQ output held only junctional sequences and lacked quality scores, the filtering could not match the filtering applied to full-length reads. Sequences were annotated with PyIR, a Python wrapper for IgBLAST v1.9, and V/J genes and CDR3 were assigned using IMGT germline references. Any read was removed if the V/J assignment was weak (E-value above 1e-6), the CDR3 was missing, or the read contained stop codons, out-of-frame junctions, or ambiguous translated residues. V3J clonotypes were defined by identical inferred V gene, J gene, and CDR3 amino acid sequence. Percentage overlap between repertoires was calculated by dividing the number of shared unique clonotypes by the size of the smaller repertoire. Three approaches were used to assess repertoire richness: RTK rarefaction, the Chao1 estimator, and Recon v2.1 estimates of unobserved clonotypes. Generation probabilities for all TCRbeta clonotypes obtained by the gDNA method from a few donors were computed using OLGA. The table comes from immuneACCESS by way of TCRdb, which keeps in-frame sequences with V and J called. Part of the clones is missing from these tables; in studies checked, under half for an unresolved V gene and the rest for unknown reasons. That table furnishes V, J and clone size, whereas the DNA furnished D and trimming. The sample table holds about 1.5 million clones, of which about 98% were seen once. The ten top clones hold around 0.45% of the sample.

Healthy HIV-negative adults with no recently reported acute infections or vaccinations were included as donors. All donors were Caucasian adults living in Nashville, Tennessee, USA. CD4+ T cells were enriched by magnetic negative selection, after which naive cells were positively selected on CD45RA and the negative fraction was taken as the memory subset. Blood was obtained by leukapheresis, after which PBMCs were separated by Ficoll-Histopaque density gradient centrifugation and cryopreserved in liquid nitrogen vapor phase. Analytical flow cytometry was used to check the purity and quantity of every magnetically sorted T cell population. Each sorted fraction had its genomic DNA isolated and then quantified by UV absorbance on a Nanodrop 2000c. The CDR3 goes from the cysteine to the phenylalanine over 15 residues. This entry keeps only the CDR3 DNA: 45 bases, framed from base 1. The germline V gene provides CDR1 SGHNT and CDR2 YENEEA. The V and J ends are trimmed by 4 bases and 6 bases, leaving 16 bases between them.

Specimen: naive CD4+ T cells sorted from blood. Interpreted using the paper, the cell subset or site label stands for: CD45RA+ positively selected. The sequence was obtained from a man aged 25-45 years in good health. This receptor chain uses TRBV11-3 and TRBJ2-1, with a tentative D gene TRBD1 over 6 matching bases. Here is the DNA: TGTGCCAGCAGCTCCGGCAGGGGTGGGTCCAATGAGCAGTTCTTC. Its protein reads: CASSSGRGGSNEQFF.